The present T cell receptor beta chain was sequenced within a study of cytomegalovirus exposure and HLA in healthy donors. Study outcomes and limitations: It was reportedly the case that the classifier diagnosed cytomegalovirus status with high specificity and sensitivity. Presence/absence analyses supposed approximately even sequencing depth among donors. A later analysis linked around 15,000 TCR beta sequences to HLA alleles at 0.05 false discovery rate.

The ends were cut back, 5 bases at V and 6 bases at J, with 11 bases in the middle. The CDR3 sequence is 13 residues long. Germline values: CDR1 MDHEN, CDR2 SYDVKM. It was healthy bone marrow donors who served as donors. Vbeta (60) and Jbeta (13) primers were used in the PCR. The protocol was immunoSEQ multiplex PCR, while the TCRdb copy is restricted to in-frame clones and leaves out a portion. The data show about 190,000 clones, with 70% to 85% seen just once and roughly 3.1% held by the top ten. This clone turned up a few times. Antigen specificity is unknown. The chain couples TRBV28 to TRBJ1-5; D not resolved. This TCR came from a man in his forties or fifties in good health and CMV-seropositive. Sequenced: PBMCs. The CDR3 sequence is CASSPPGTQPQHF. DNA for the CDR3: TGTGCCAGCAGTCCACCCGGTACTCAGCCCCAGCATTTT.